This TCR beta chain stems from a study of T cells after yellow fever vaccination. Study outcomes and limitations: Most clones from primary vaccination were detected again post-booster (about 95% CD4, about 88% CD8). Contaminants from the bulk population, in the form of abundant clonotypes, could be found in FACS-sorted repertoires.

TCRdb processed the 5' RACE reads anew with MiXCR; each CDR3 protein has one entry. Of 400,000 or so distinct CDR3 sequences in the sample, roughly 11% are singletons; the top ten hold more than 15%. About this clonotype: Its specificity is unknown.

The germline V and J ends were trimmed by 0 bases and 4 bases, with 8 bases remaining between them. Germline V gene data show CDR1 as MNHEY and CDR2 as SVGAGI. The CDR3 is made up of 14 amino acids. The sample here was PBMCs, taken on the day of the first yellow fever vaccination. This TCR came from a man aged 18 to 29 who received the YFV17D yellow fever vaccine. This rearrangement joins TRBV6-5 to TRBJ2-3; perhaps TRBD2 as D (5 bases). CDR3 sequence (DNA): TGTGCCAGCAGTTACTCGAGGGCGGCAGATACGCAGTATTTT. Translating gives CASSYSRAADTQYF.